Listed here are 3 T cell receptor beta chains from one sample, sequenced in a study of T cell clonotyping in hematopoietic cell transplantation. The repertoire was sequenced with immunoSEQ multiplex PCR; TCRdb's copy has only in-frame clones and lacks some. The table lists under 5,000 clones, roughly 18% of them singletons. The sequencing here drew on peripheral blood mononuclear cells, taken 30 days after allogeneic stem cell transplant. Receptors were obtained from a male patient aged 45 to 59 who had an allogeneic stem cell transplant from a related donor, so the T cells may come from the graft donor. Some clones in this sample may be carry-over from other donors' samples.

The chain joins TRBV28 to TRBJ2-5; D is unresolved. From germline, CDR1 is MDHEN and CDR2 SYDVKM. The CDR3 spans 11 residues. V was clipped by 0 bases and J by 9 bases, with 5 bases between them. This CDR3 reads CASSLWGSQYF. For the CDR3, the DNA is TGTGCCAGCAGTTTATGGGGGTCCCAGTACTTC.

This clone was detected only a few times. The chain combines TRBV6-6 with TRBJ1-2, with D possibly TRBD1 on 5 matching bases. Germline V gene lookup returns CDR1 MNHNY and CDR2 SVGAGI (reference sequence). The CDR3 loop spans 13 amino acids. Trimming removed 6 bases at V and 7 bases at J, with 15 bases between. DNA of the CDR3: TGTGCCAGCAGGACCGGGACTTCGGTTGGCTACACCTTC. It is translated as CASRTGTSVGYTF.

V gene TRBV30 combines with J gene TRBJ2-7, with a weak D call TRBD1 (5 bases). The CDR3 has 13 amino acids. Germline V CDR1 and CDR2: GTSNPN, SVGIG (reference sequence). With 3 bases removed from V and 4 bases from J, the gap between germline ends came to 13 bases. The CDR3 loop is CAWRYPGRYEQYF. CDR3 coding DNA: TGTGCCTGGAGGTACCCAGGGCGGTACGAGCAGTACTTC.